This TCR beta chain was captured in a study of blood T cell repertoires in COVID-19 (dated by TCRdb to the early 2020s). For the wider study: Samples from collaborators originated in the United States, Italy and Spain and spanned both the acute and convalescent phases of COVID-19. Nearly every sample came with metadata listing a de-identified subject ID, COVID-19 status, age in years and sex. The prospective study material was composed of cDNA or gDNA derived from T cells, B-cell-depleted T cells, or PBMCs. Samples were obtained from the ongoing ImmuneRACE study (first 160 participants) and from some 1,200 subjects provided by 6 global collaborators. The repertoires were released in a freely available public database meant as a resource for research on the immune response to SARS-CoV-2. Deeply sampled blood TCRbeta repertoires from subjects exposed to, actively infected with, or recovered from COVID-19 were included in the dataset. Where available, HLA class I and class II types were obtained from metadata supplied by the sample provider rather than from assay-based typing.

Whole blood was collected in K2EDTA tubes by collaborating institutions according to the institutions' own protocols. Collaborator samples were shipped for TCRbeta analysis as frozen whole blood, isolated PBMCs, or DNA extracted from either sample type. TCRbeta CDR3 regions were amplified from genomic DNA by means of the immunoSEQ Assay, a bias-controlled multiplex PCR. In the original analysis: The number of nucleated cells in each sample was estimated from the amplification of reference gene primers within the assay. To quantify the absolute abundance of each unique TCRbeta CDR3 rearrangement, sequence reads were collapsed and filtered. For each sample, productive Simpson clonality was calculated as the square root of Simpson's diversity index over productive rearrangements. TCRdb re-hosts the immuneACCESS table, in-frame sequences only. Its copies lack some clones; in the studies checked, an unresolved V gene accounts for under half of them, and the cause for the rest is not known. The DNA was the basis for D and trimming; V, J and clone size are from that table. The table for this sample lists fewer than 300,000 clones; more than 65% of them were counted only once. The ten largest clonotypes hold about 3.4% of the sample.

CDR1 MNHEY and CDR2 SMNVEV are derived from the germline V gene (reference sequence). From its cysteine to its phenylalanine, the CDR3 spans 14 amino acids. Here the CDR3 DNA is all that survives: 42 bases in frame from base 1. Deletion took 2 bases off V and 3 bases off J, with a span of 8 bases between the germline ends. Concerning this clone itself: Which antigen it targets is not known. The sample holds no much larger clone one base away, and base qualities are not on file.

What the study reported, not specific to this receptor: How much clinical and demographic metadata was included differed by source and by participant, and the metadata was provided uncurated.

Sample: peripheral blood. The TCR was taken from a woman aged 18-29 years with acute or convalescent COVID-19. The rearrangement joined TRBV27 to TRBJ1-5; no D gene call is confident. CDR3 sequence: CASSLIQVNQPQHF. The DNA sequence is given as TGTGCCAGCAGTTTAATCCAGGTCAATCAGCCCCAGCATTTT.